Below are 5 T cell receptor beta chains sequenced from a single sample in a study of PD-L1 blockade in urothelial cancer. Assay: immunoSEQ multiplex PCR; the TCRdb copy retains only in-frame clones and omits some. The sample records more than 45,000 clones, 60% to 80% being singletons. The input for sequencing was PBMCs, taken around atezolizumab (anti-PD-L1) treatment. These receptors were collected from a man between 65 and 85 years old with urothelial cancer.

The chain uses TRBV19 and TRBJ2-2; D may be TRBD1 (6 bases). Germline V gives CDR1 LNHDA, CDR2 SQIVND (reference sequence). V was cut by 10 bases and J by 5 bases, with 26 bases left in between. The CDR3 covers 17 residues. CDR3 in amino acids: CATEDSVLPKTTGELFF. In nucleotides, the CDR3 is TGTGCCACAGAGGACAGTGTCCTACCTAAAACTACCGGGGAGCTGTTTTTT.

V and J are TRBV18 and TRBJ1-1, with no clear D. The CDR3 runs to 13 residues. V gave up 4 bases and J gave up 1 base, with 7 bases separating them. Germline CDR1 KGHSH, CDR2 LQKENI. The CDR3 DNA follows: TGTGCCAGCTCACGGGAGGGGAACACTGAAGCTTTCTTT. The encoded protein is CASSREGNTEAFF.

This rearrangement joins TRBV19 to TRBJ1-5; D unresolved. There are 20 residues in the CDR3. V was clipped by 4 bases and J by 0 bases, with 25 bases between them. Per the germline V gene, CDR1 is LNHDA and CDR2 is SQIVND (reference sequence). The DNA for the CDR3 is TGTGCCAGTAGTACCCAGCCCCGGGGATTTGGGGTATATAGCAATCAGCCCCAGCATTTT. As protein: CASSTQPRGFGVYSNQPQHF.

The chain links TRBV27 to TRBJ2-3, with TRBD1 matching 7 bases. Germline CDR1 MNHEY, CDR2 SMNVEV (reference sequence). The CDR3 loop spans 16 amino acids. V was clipped by 5 bases and J by 2 bases; unmatched bases: 10. CDR3 bases: TGTGCCAGCAGTGCTCACAAGGACAGGTACACAGATACGCAGTATTTT. Protein: CASSAHKDRYTDTQYF.

The chain employs TRBV15 and TRBJ2-6, with TRBD2 matching 11 bases. The CDR3 totals 18 residues. V lost 1 base to trimming and J lost 1 base; unmatched junction nucleotides: 3. Germline assignment: CDR1 LNHNV and CDR2 YYDKDF (reference sequence). The CDR3 DNA follows: TGTGCCACCAGCAGAGGGGTAGCGGGAGGGTCTGGGGCCAACGTCCTGACTTTC. Amino acid sequence: CATSRGVAGGSGANVLTF.